The 32 T cell receptor beta chains presented below share a single source sample, sequenced in a study of CD4+ T cells in melanoma. Generated by immunoSEQ multiplex PCR, the TCRdb table keeps only in-frame clones and is missing some. The sample holds under 10,000 clones, about three quarters seen once. Sequencing was performed on tumor tissue. All receptors derive from a human donor with melanoma.

The chain links TRBV7-2 to TRBJ2-1; a weak D match, TRBD2 (7 bases). V shed 4 bases and J shed 8 bases, with 15 bases lying between them. This CDR3 is 14 amino acids long. The germline V gene encodes CDR1 SGHTA and CDR2 FQGNSA. CDR3 nucleotides: TGTGCCAGCAGCTGGAGGGGGGGCATTCATGAGCAGTTCTTC. Amino acids: CASSWRGGIHEQFF.

The rearrangement joins TRBV5-1 to TRBJ1-1; D is ambiguous. Germline V gives CDR1 SGHRS, CDR2 YFSETQ. CDR3 size: 15 residues. Trimming removed 0 bases from V and 1 base from J, with 10 bases in between. The CDR3 reads CASSLVNYGNTEAFF. The CDR3 bases are TGCGCCAGCAGCTTGGTCAACTACGGGAACACTGAAGCTTTCTTT.

The rearrangement joins TRBV29-1 to TRBJ1-1; tentatively, D is TRBD1 (5 bases). This CDR3 region has 12 residues. Trimming left V 7 bases short and J 7 bases short, with 16 bases between. Germline CDR1 and CDR2: SQVTM and ANQGSEA. CDR3 sequence: CSAEGTPDEAFF. CDR3 coding DNA: TGCAGCGCTGAGGGGACCCCCGATGAAGCTTTCTTT.

This sequence joins TRBV28 and TRBJ1-4, with 8 bases aligning to TRBD1. Germline loops: CDR1 MDHEN, CDR2 SYDVKM. Trimming cost V 3 bases and J 7 bases; bases outside gene matches: 19. The CDR3 totals 19 residues. The CDR3 sequence: CASSFKQRKIQGASEKLFF. CDR3 nucleotide sequence: TGTGCCAGCAGTTTCAAGCAACGCAAAATTCAGGGGGCAAGTGAAAAACTGTTTTTT.

The chain uses TRBV18 and TRBJ2-7; maybe TRBD2 (7 bases). With 6 bases removed from V and 5 bases from J, the gap between germline ends came to 14 bases. The germline V gene has CDR1 KGHSH and CDR2 LQKENI. This CDR3 comprises 13 residues. In nucleotides, the CDR3 is TGTGCCAGCTCCGAAGGGGGGGCTAACGAGCAGTACTTC. It is translated as CASSEGGANEQYF.

CDR3 DNA sequence: TGTGCCAGCAGCGCCGGGACAGGACCCTACGAGCAGTACTTC. Amino acids: CASSAGTGPYEQYF. The genes are TRBV7-8 and TRBJ2-7; 8 positions match TRBD1. The V segment lost 5 bases and the J segment 2 bases; nucleotides outside the gene matches: 5. The germline gives CDR1 SGHVS, CDR2 FQNEAQ. CDR3 length: 14 amino acids.

The chain joins TRBV7-3 to TRBJ1-1; D perhaps matches TRBD1 (6 bases). Germline V CDR1 and CDR2: SGHTA, FQGTGA. The V gene lost 4 bases and the J gene lost 4 bases, with 10 bases spanning the gap. CDR3 length equals 13 residues. The DNA for the CDR3 is TGTGCCAGCAGCTCCACAGGGCTCACTGAAGCTTTCTTT. It encodes CASSSTGLTEAFF.

In its sample, this clone was seen a few times. The J gene is TRBJ2-7, the V gene TRBV7-9; D is ambiguous. The CDR3 runs to 15 residues. V was pared by 0 bases and J by 5 bases, with 14 bases between. Germline values: CDR1 SEHNR, CDR2 FQNEAQ (reference sequence). For the CDR3, the DNA is TGTGCCAGCAGCTTAGCCTACAGAGTGGGCCACGAGCAGTACTTC. It is translated as CASSLAYRVGHEQYF.

This chain links TRBV25-1 with TRBJ1-2, with a weak D call TRBD1 (5 bases). Trimming shortened V by 3 bases and J by 10 bases, and 27 bases separated the two germline ends. Germline V gives CDR1 MGHDK, CDR2 SYGVNS. The CDR3 runs to 17 residues. Here the CDR3 reads CASSDNSPTDSSRAYTF. As DNA, the CDR3 is TGTGCCAGCAGTGACAACTCCCCGACAGATTCGAGCCGCGCCTACACCTTC.

This clone was picked up one time. This chain's CDR3 is CSVTVAGPETQYF. CDR3 DNA sequence: TGCAGCGTCACAGTGGCGGGTCCAGAGACCCAGTACTTC. V usage is TRBV29-1 and J usage is TRBJ2-5; tentative D call: TRBD2 (5 bases). The CDR3 sequence is 13 residues long. V was clipped by 6 bases and J by 4 bases, with 15 bases between them. Germline lookup yields CDR1 SQVTM and CDR2 ANQGSEA.

The rearrangement links TRBV6-6 to TRBJ2-3; no clear D. V lost 2 bases and J lost 4, with 13 bases in between. CDR1 and CDR2 (germline): MNHNY, SVGAGI (reference sequence). The CDR3 runs 15 residues. CDR3 in amino acids: CASSYGALNSDTQYF. The CDR3 DNA follows: TGTGCCAGCAGTTACGGTGCCCTTAACTCAGATACGCAGTATTTT.

This clone came up a few times. This chain connects TRBV28 to TRBJ2-3; D gene uncertain. The V end was cut by 3 bases, the J end by 1 base, with 8 bases between. The CDR3 spans 14 residues. Germline loops: CDR1 MDHEN, CDR2 SYDVKM. Here the CDR3 reads CASSFVAGTDTQYF. In DNA, the CDR3 is TGTGCCAGCAGTTTTGTGGCAGGCACAGATACGCAGTATTTT.

CDR3 loop: CSVAGGYNQPQHF. The CDR3 coding sequence is TGCAGCGTTGCGGGGGGCTACAATCAGCCCCAGCATTTT. The rearrangement uses TRBV29-1 and TRBJ1-5; D may be TRBD1 (6 bases). V was trimmed by 4 bases and J by 3 bases, leaving 10 bases between them. The germline gives CDR1 SQVTM, CDR2 ANQGSEA. CDR3 length: 13 residues.

The chain uses TRBV13 and TRBJ1-4; 7 positions match TRBD1. CDR1 and CDR2 (germline): PRHDT, FYEKMQ (reference sequence). The CDR3 totals 16 residues. J lost 5 bases, V lost 4 bases, and 10 bases had no gene match. The CDR3 loop reads CASSSYDRDLNEKLFF. The CDR3, as DNA: TGTGCCAGCAGCTCATATGACAGGGACCTAAATGAAAAACTGTTTTTT.

The chain employs TRBV11-2 and TRBJ2-2; no clear D. CDR3 size: 15 residues. Per the germline V gene, CDR1 is SGHAT and CDR2 is FQNNGV. Trimming removed 0 bases from V and 2 bases from J, with 7 bases in between. This CDR3 is CASSLERLNTGELFF. The CDR3 DNA is TGTGCCAGCAGCTTAGAAAGGCTCAACACCGGGGAGCTGTTTTTT.

The chain carries TRBV6-6 and TRBJ2-1, with D maybe TRBD2 (5 bases). This CDR3 region has 16 residues. Per germline, CDR1 MNHNY and CDR2 SVGAGI (reference sequence). V was trimmed by 7 bases and J by 0 bases, leaving 16 bases between them. The DNA of the CDR3 is TGTGCCAGCAATTCGCGCGGGTCCCTCTCCTACAATGAGCAGTTCTTC. Residues: CASNSRGSLSYNEQFF.

The V gene is TRBV30, the J gene TRBJ2-4, with D tentatively TRBD1 (5 bases). V lost 4 bases, J lost 9 bases, and 16 bases lay in between. CDR1 is GTSNPN, CDR2 SVGIG, per germline (reference sequence). CDR3 size: 13 residues. The CDR3 reads CAWTGPQGSIQYF. CDR3 coding DNA: TGTGCCTGGACCGGACCCCAGGGTAGCATTCAGTACTTC.

The DNA of the CDR3 is TGTGCCAGCAGTGATTTCCCCCCCACAGTAAACTATGGCTACACCTTC. This codes for CASSDFPPTVNYGYTF. The chain has TRBV6-1 and TRBJ1-2; D ambiguous. Trimming took off 3 bases at V and 2 bases at J, with 16 bases between the two ends. The length of the CDR3 is 16 residues. Germline V gives CDR1 MNHNS, CDR2 SASEGT.

This rearrangement joins TRBV15 to TRBJ2-3, with 8 bases lining up with TRBD2. The length of the CDR3 is 17 residues. With V trimmed by 5 bases and J by 4 bases, 14 bases remained unmatched. Germline values: CDR1 LNHNV, CDR2 YYDKDF (reference sequence). The CDR3 DNA follows: TGTGCCACCAGCCGATCCCACGGGCGGGGGGTGGCAGATACGCAGTATTTT. This sequence encodes CATSRSHGRGVADTQYF.

V gene TRBV29-1 combines with J gene TRBJ2-5; 10 bases align to TRBD2. The CDR3 is 12 residues long. Trimming removed 6 bases from V and 4 bases from J; junction bases left unmatched: 2. In germline, CDR1 is SQVTM, CDR2 ANQGSEA. In DNA, the CDR3 is TGCAGCGTGCGGACTAGCGGAGAGACCCAGTACTTC. Its protein is CSVRTSGETQYF.

The rearrangement uses TRBV6-6 and TRBJ1-6; D is possibly TRBD1 (5 bases). The CDR3 length is 15 residues. From germline, CDR1 is MNHNY and CDR2 SVGAGI (reference sequence). V lost 2 bases, J lost 7 bases, and 12 bases lay in between. CDR3: CASSYGQGRNSPLHF. The DNA for the CDR3 is TGTGCCAGCAGTTACGGGCAGGGACGGAATTCACCCCTCCACTTT.

This clone appeared a single time. The chain combines TRBV21-1 with TRBJ1-4. TRBV21-1 is a pseudogene. The CDR3 contains 17 residues. The CDR3 nucleotides read TGTGCCAGCAGCAAAGGTCTAGAATGTGCAACTAATGAAAAACTGTTTTTT. Its translation is CASSKGLECATNEKLFF.

The chain uses TRBV5-1 and TRBJ2-3, with TRBD2 matching 8 bases. The CDR3 extends over 16 amino acids. The V gene's germline CDR1 is SGHRS and CDR2 YFSETQ. Trimming cost V 0 bases and J 0 bases; bases outside gene matches: 3. The CDR3 DNA reads as TGCGCCAGCAGCTTGGTACTAGCGGCAAGCACAGATACGCAGTATTTT. Residues: CASSLVLAASTDTQYF.

The rearrangement uses TRBV25-1 and TRBJ2-2; tentative D call: TRBD2 (5 bases). V lost 7 bases to trimming and J lost 6 bases, with 15 bases between them. The CDR3 totals 14 residues. Germline CDR1 and CDR2: MGHDK and SYGVNS. CDR3 bases: TGTGCCAGCACCAGAACGGAGGTCCCCGGGGAGCTGTTTTTT. This codes for CASTRTEVPGELFF.

The chain uses TRBV5-4 and TRBJ2-7, with 9 bases lining up with TRBD1. Trimming removed 10 bases from V and 4 bases from J; junction bases left unmatched: 6. Germline-derived CDR1 and CDR2 are SGHNT and YYREEE (reference sequence). The CDR3 has 12 amino acids. CDR3 protein: CAPRGQGYEQYF. The CDR3 DNA follows: TGTGCCCCTAGGGGACAGGGTTACGAGCAGTACTTC.

V is TRBV6-6 and J is TRBJ1-1; D remains unclear. CDR1 is MNHNY, CDR2 SVGAGI, per germline (reference sequence). This CDR3 is 16 amino acids long. V was trimmed by 0 bases and J by 1 base, leaving 12 bases between them. CDR3 sequence reads: CASSYSPRGGNTEAFF. The CDR3 DNA reads as TGTGCCAGCAGTTACTCGCCACGGGGAGGGAACACTGAAGCTTTCTTT.

The rearrangement uses TRBV5-1 and TRBJ1-5, with a tentative D call TRBD1 (5 bases). Germline values: CDR1 SGHRS, CDR2 YFSETQ. With 0 bases removed from V and 6 bases from J, the gap between germline ends came to 10 bases. The CDR3 is 14 amino acids. The CDR3 sequence: CASSLDGGGQPQHF. The CDR3 nucleotides read TGCGCCAGCAGCTTGGATGGGGGGGGTCAGCCCCAGCATTTT.

The table lists this clone with a few counts. This chain links TRBV20-1 with TRBJ1-1, with D possibly TRBD1 on 5 matching bases. The CDR3 loop spans 11 amino acids. Trimming left V 2 bases short and J 8 bases short, with 9 bases between. Germline values: CDR1 DFQATT, CDR2 SNEGSKA (reference sequence). This CDR3 reads CSARTGWEAFF. The CDR3 nucleotides read TGCAGTGCTAGAACAGGTTGGGAAGCTTTCTTT.

This clone was counted once. The CDR3 DNA reads as TGCGCCAGCAGCCAAGGGCTAGCGGGGATCACCGGGGAGCTGTTTTTT. It encodes CASSQGLAGITGELFF. The chain employs TRBV4-1 and TRBJ2-2; TRBD2 aligns across 9 bases. CDR1 is MGHRA, CDR2 YSYEKL, per germline. This CDR3 spans 16 amino acids. After removal of 1 base from V and 4 bases from J, the junction contained 4 bases not matched to a gene.

The count of this clone is one. V gene TRBV7-3 combines with J gene TRBJ2-3, with D perhaps TRBD1 (7 bases). V lost 2 bases and J 6 bases, leaving 21 bases between the germline ends. The CDR3 length is 17 residues. Germline CDR1 SGHTA, CDR2 FQGTGA. In nucleotides, the CDR3 is TGTGCCAGCAGCTTAGGCGGGACAGCGCATCCAACGGATACGCAGTATTTT. Translated: CASSLGGTAHPTDTQYF.

CDR3 bases: TGTGCCAGCAGCTTGGGCGGGGGGGATAATGAGCAGTTCTTC. It translates to CASSLGGGDNEQFF. The chain links TRBV7-9 to TRBJ2-1, with 9 bases lining up with TRBD2. Germline CDR1 SEHNR, CDR2 FQNEAQ (reference sequence). This CDR3 is built from 14 residues. The J segment lost 7 bases and the V segment lost 3 bases, leaving 4 bases of the junction unmatched.

The chain links TRBV19 to TRBJ1-5; TRBD1 might be the D (6 bases). The CDR3 length is 13 residues. V shed 5 bases and J shed 5 bases, with 10 bases lying between them. CDR1 is LNHDA, CDR2 SQIVND, per germline (reference sequence). The CDR3 bases are TGTGCCAGTAGTTTCAGGGGTGATCAGCCCCAGCATTTT. This translates into CASSFRGDQPQHF. Combining the CDR3 with reference TRBV19 and TRBJ1-5 gives the whole variable domain DGGITQSPKYLFRKEGQNVTLSCEQNLNHDAMYWYRQDPGQGLRLIYYSQIVNDFQKGDIAEGYSVSREKKESFPLTVTSAQKNPTAFYLCASSFRGDQPQHFGDGTRLSIL.